Presented here are 22 T cell receptor beta chains from one specimen sequenced in a study of blood T cell repertoires in COVID-19. Method: immunoSEQ multiplex PCR; TCRdb's copy keeps in-frame clones and lacks some. The sample includes 300,000 to 350,000 clones, 87% of them seen just once. The sequenced sample consisted of peripheral blood. These receptors originate from a man aged 18 to 30 with active or convalescent COVID-19.

The chain recombines TRBV19 with TRBJ1-5; TRBD1 might be the D (6 bases). Looked up from germline, CDR1 is LNHDA and CDR2 is SQIVND (reference sequence). V lost 1 base and J 2 bases, leaving 12 bases between the germline ends. This CDR3 contains 16 residues. The CDR3 nucleotides read TGTGCCAGTAGTATAGTTCTGGGGGCGGGCAATCAGCCCCAGCATTTT. Its translation: CASSIVLGAGNQPQHF.

This clone occurred once. The chain is built from TRBV27 and TRBJ1-4; 7 nucleotides align to TRBD1. Losses at the gene ends were 0 bases for V and 5 bases for J; bases not matched to a gene: 6. Germline lookup yields CDR1 MNHEY and CDR2 SMNVEV (reference sequence). The CDR3 runs 16 residues. The CDR3 here is CASSLSVDRANEKLFF. The CDR3 region has the DNA TGTGCCAGCAGTTTATCCGTAGACAGGGCCAATGAAAAACTGTTTTTT.

The chain recombines TRBV28 with TRBJ1-2, with a tentative D call TRBD1 (5 bases). Germline V gives CDR1 MDHEN, CDR2 SYDVKM. V gave up 7 bases and J gave up 5 bases, with 17 bases separating them. This CDR3 is 14 amino acids long. The CDR3, as DNA: TGTGCCAGCACCAGACAGTTTTTGGTTTATGGCTACACCTTC. Its protein product is CASTRQFLVYGYTF.

The chain recombines TRBV29-1 with TRBJ2-1; 7 bases fit TRBD2. Germline-derived CDR1 and CDR2 are SQVTM and ANQGSEA. V lost 6 bases to trimming and J lost 0 bases; unmatched junction nucleotides: 8. This CDR3 is 15 amino acids long. The CDR3 sequence is CSVYSGPSSYNEQFF. The DNA for the CDR3 is TGCAGCGTATATAGCGGGCCGAGCTCCTACAATGAGCAGTTCTTC.

This sequence joins TRBV29-1 and TRBJ1-2; no reliable D call. With 7 bases removed from V and 4 bases from J, the gap between germline ends came to 19 bases. The length of the CDR3 is 14 residues. Per germline, CDR1 SQVTM and CDR2 ANQGSEA. The CDR3 sequence is CSAGSGGVRYGYTF. CDR3 in DNA: TGCAGCGCCGGATCGGGCGGGGTACGCTATGGCTACACCTTC.

This chain uses TRBV12-5 with TRBJ1-1; TRBD1 matches 7 bases. CDR1 and CDR2 (germline): LGHNT, FRNRAP. The J segment lost 4 bases and the V segment lost 0 bases, leaving 11 bases of the junction unmatched. CDR3 length equals 17 residues. As DNA, the CDR3 is TGTGCTAGTGGTTTGGTACTCTCCGACAGGGAGAGCACTGAAGCTTTCTTT. It codes for CASGLVLSDRESTEAFF.

This clone came up a few times. In the same sample, other DNA sequences code for this CDR3. CDR3 loop: CASSLRTSGSTDTQYF. DNA of the CDR3: TGTGCCAGCAGTTTAAGGACTAGCGGGAGCACAGATACGCAGTATTTT. V gene TRBV27 combines with J gene TRBJ2-3; 11 bases line up with TRBD2. The J segment lost 0 bases and the V segment lost 2 bases, leaving 1 base of the junction unmatched. Per germline, CDR1 MNHEY and CDR2 SMNVEV (reference sequence). This CDR3 is 16 amino acids long.

The chain carries TRBV27 and TRBJ2-5; 10 positions match TRBD1. The CDR3 covers 14 residues. The germline V gene has CDR1 MNHEY and CDR2 SMNVEV (reference sequence). V gave up 5 bases and J gave up 4 bases; unmatched junction bases: 4. The CDR3 region has the DNA TGTGCCAGCAGTATCCGGGACAGGGGAGAGACCCAGTACTTC. This sequence encodes CASSIRDRGETQYF.

The gene calls are TRBV27 and TRBJ1-5, with TRBD1 as a possible D gene (6 bases). The germline V gene encodes CDR1 MNHEY and CDR2 SMNVEV (reference sequence). Deletions cut 4 bases from V and 1 base from J, with 11 bases between. The CDR3 extends over 15 amino acids. The CDR3, as DNA: TGTGCCAGCAGTTCACAGGGCTCCAGCAATCAGCCCCAGCATTTT. Its translation: CASSSQGSSNQPQHF.

This clone was recorded only once. This chain joins TRBV6-6 and TRBJ1-5, with TRBD1 identical over 8 bases. Losses at the gene ends were 7 bases for V and 7 bases for J; bases not matched to a gene: 3. The CDR3 is 12 amino acids. CDR1 is MNHNY, CDR2 SVGAGI, per germline (reference sequence). The DNA of the CDR3 is TGTGCCAGCACGAACAGGGGGCAGCCCCAGCATTTT. Protein: CASTNRGQPQHF.

The chain has TRBV12-5 and TRBJ2-1; D possibly corresponds to TRBD1 (5 bases). Per the germline V gene, CDR1 is LGHNT and CDR2 is FRNRAP. Trimming left V 5 bases short and J 2 bases short, with 10 bases between. CDR3 size: 14 residues. This CDR3 is CASGLTGPYNEQFF. The CDR3 coding sequence is TGTGCTAGTGGTCTTACAGGTCCCTACAATGAGCAGTTCTTC.

A single count supports this clone. CDR3 coding DNA: TGTGCCAGCAGTTTTGGCGGGAGAGGAACCTACAATGAGCAGTTCTTC. This codes for CASSFGGRGTYNEQFF. This chain joins TRBV28 and TRBJ2-1; TRBD2 matches 7 bases. The CDR3 contains 16 residues. V was pared by 3 bases and J by 2 bases, with 7 bases of the junction left unmatched. Germline CDR1 and CDR2: MDHEN and SYDVKM.

The V and J genes are TRBV6-1 and TRBJ2-1, with TRBD2 matching over 11 bases. This CDR3 is 17 amino acids long. Trimming cost V 2 bases and J 2 bases; bases outside gene matches: 5. Germline loops: CDR1 MNHNS, CDR2 SASEGT. CDR3 nucleotide sequence: TGTGCCAGCAGTGAAAGGCTAGCGGGAGGTCCCTACAATGAGCAGTTCTTC. It translates to CASSERLAGGPYNEQFF.

CDR3 DNA sequence: TGTGCCAGCAGCGTGACTAGTCAGACTGAGCAGTTCTTC. It yields the protein CASSVTSQTEQFF. V and J are TRBV5-6 and TRBJ2-1, with D tentatively TRBD2 (6 bases). V dropped 4 bases and J dropped 9 bases, with 14 bases sitting between them. Looked up from germline, CDR1 is SGHDT and CDR2 is YYEEEE. This CDR3 has 13 amino acids. Looking up the rest from reference TRBV5-6 and TRBJ2-1 gives the full variable domain: DAGVTQSPTHLIKTRGQQVTLRCSPKSGHDTVSWYQQALGQGPQFIFQYYEEEERQRGNFPDRFSGHQFPNYSSELNVNALLLGDSALYLCASSVTSQTEQFFGPGTRLTVL.

The genes are TRBV7-2 and TRBJ2-7, with D maybe TRBD2 (5 bases). V was cut by 3 bases and J by 2 bases, with 17 bases left in between. The CDR3 has 16 residues. Germline-derived CDR1 and CDR2 are SGHTA and FQGNSA. For the CDR3, the DNA is TGTGCCAGCAGCTTCTTTTCCTGGCAGGAGGCCTACGAGCAGTACTTC. Encoded protein: CASSFFSWQEAYEQYF.

The V call is TRBV3-1 (or the pseudogene TRBV3-2), the J call TRBJ2-7; D is possibly TRBD1 (5 bases). The CDR3 consists of 13 residues. CDR1 is LGHDT, CDR2 YNNKEL, per germline (reference sequence). Trimming took 4 bases from V and 1 from J, leaving 8 bases between them. The CDR3 DNA is TGTGCCAGCAGCCTAGGACATTCCTACGAGCAGTACTTC. Amino acids: CASSLGHSYEQYF.

The J gene is TRBJ2-7, the V gene TRBV7-9, with 9 positions matching TRBD1. There are 15 residues in the CDR3. V gave up 7 bases and J gave up 4 bases; unmatched junction bases: 11. The V gene's germline CDR1 is SEHNR and CDR2 FQNEAQ (reference sequence). CDR3 in DNA: TGTGCCAGCAACCGGGCCACGGACAGGGGTTACGAGCAGTACTTC. It is translated as CASNRATDRGYEQYF.

In its sample, this clone was seen once. The V call is TRBV4-1, the J call TRBJ1-4, with 10 bases lining up with TRBD1. V lost 3 bases, J lost 6 bases, and 4 bases stayed unmatched. Per germline, CDR1 MGHRA and CDR2 YSYEKL. The CDR3 spans 15 residues. The CDR3 sequence: CASSQRTGGYEKLFF. The CDR3 nucleotides are TGCGCCAGCAGCCAGAGGACAGGGGGATATGAAAAACTGTTTTTT.

The chain links TRBV25-1 to TRBJ2-4; D remains ambiguous. Trimming removed 4 bases from V and 13 bases from J, with 8 bases in between. CDR1 MGHDK and CDR2 SYGVNS come from the germline V gene. This CDR3 region has 10 residues. This CDR3 reads CASSVDTQYF. The CDR3 DNA is TGTGCCAGCAGTGTCGACACCCAGTACTTC.

This chain links TRBV7-6 with TRBJ2-7, with TRBD2 matching over 13 bases. In germline, CDR1 is SGHVS, CDR2 FNYEAQ. Trimming at V came to 5 bases and at J to 6 bases, leaving 19 bases not matched to a gene. There are 19 residues in the CDR3. CDR3 sequence reads: CASSPGSGTSGAKKREQYF. The CDR3 DNA follows: TGTGCCAGCAGCCCGGGTTCCGGGACTAGCGGGGCAAAGAAGCGCGAGCAGTACTTC.

The chain joins TRBV6-1 to TRBJ2-1; possibly TRBD2 for D (5 bases). Germline V gene data show CDR1 as MNHNS and CDR2 as SASEGT. V shed 2 bases and J shed 10 bases, with 12 bases lying between them. This CDR3 is 13 amino acids long. The CDR3 sequence is CASSEWQRPEQFF. The CDR3 nucleotides are TGTGCCAGCAGTGAATGGCAGCGGCCCGAGCAGTTCTTC.

V is TRBV24-1 and J is TRBJ1-3, with 8 bases lining up with TRBD1. The CDR3 has 14 amino acids. V lost 4 bases and J lost 4; bases outside the gene matches: 2. Germline CDR1 reads KGHDR; CDR2 reads SFDVKD. CDR3 nucleotides: TGTGCCACCAGTGAGGGGACAGGCGGAAACACCATATATTTT. Its protein product is CATSEGTGGNTIYF.